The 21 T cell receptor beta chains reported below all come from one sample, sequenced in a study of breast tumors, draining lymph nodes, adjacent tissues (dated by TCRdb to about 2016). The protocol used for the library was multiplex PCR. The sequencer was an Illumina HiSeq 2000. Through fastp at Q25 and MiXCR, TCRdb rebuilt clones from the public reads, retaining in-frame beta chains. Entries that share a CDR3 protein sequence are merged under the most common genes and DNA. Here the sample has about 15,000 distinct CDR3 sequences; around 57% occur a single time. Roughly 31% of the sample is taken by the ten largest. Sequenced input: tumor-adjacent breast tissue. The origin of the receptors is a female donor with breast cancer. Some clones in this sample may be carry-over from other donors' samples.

CDR3 nucleotides: TGCGCCAGCAGCCAAGGCCGTCGATCTAACTATGGCTACACCTTC. The encoded protein is CASSQGRRSNYGYTF. The V and J genes are TRBV4-3 and TRBJ1-2; D gene uncertain. The ends were cut back, 1 base at V and 0 bases at J, with 9 bases in the middle. From germline, CDR1 is LGHNA and CDR2 YSLEER. This CDR3 has 15 residues.

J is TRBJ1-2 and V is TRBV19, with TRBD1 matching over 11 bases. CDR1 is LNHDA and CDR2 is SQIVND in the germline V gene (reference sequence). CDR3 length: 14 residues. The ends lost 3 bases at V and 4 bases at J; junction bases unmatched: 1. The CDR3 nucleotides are TGTGCCAGTAGTATGGGACAGGGGGTCTATGGCTACACCTTC. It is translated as CASSMGQGVYGYTF. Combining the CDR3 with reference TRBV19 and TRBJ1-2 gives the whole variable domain DGGITQSPKYLFRKEGQNVTLSCEQNLNHDAMYWYRQDPGQGLRLIYYSQIVNDFQKGDIAEGYSVSREKKESFPLTVTSAQKNPTAFYLCASSMGQGVYGYTFGSGTRLTVV.

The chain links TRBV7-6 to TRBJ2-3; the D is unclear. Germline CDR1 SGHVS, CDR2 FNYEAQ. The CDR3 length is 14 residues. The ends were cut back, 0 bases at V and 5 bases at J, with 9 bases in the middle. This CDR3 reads CASSLASGGDTQYF. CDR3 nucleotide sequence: TGTGCCAGCAGCTTAGCGTCGGGTGGAGATACGCAGTATTTT.

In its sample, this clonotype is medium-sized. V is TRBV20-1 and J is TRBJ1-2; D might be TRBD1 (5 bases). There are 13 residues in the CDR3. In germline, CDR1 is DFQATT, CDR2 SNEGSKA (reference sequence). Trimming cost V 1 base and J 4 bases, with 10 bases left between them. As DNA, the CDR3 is TGCAGTGCTAGAGTTGGGGCCCGCTATGGCTACACCTTC. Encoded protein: CSARVGARYGYTF.

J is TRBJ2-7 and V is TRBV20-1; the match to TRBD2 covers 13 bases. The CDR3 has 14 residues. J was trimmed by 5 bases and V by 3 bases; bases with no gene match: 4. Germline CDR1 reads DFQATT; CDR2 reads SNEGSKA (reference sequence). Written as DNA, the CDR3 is TGCAGTGCTAGGAAAGGGACTAGCGGGAACGAGCAGTACTTC. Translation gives CSARKGTSGNEQYF.

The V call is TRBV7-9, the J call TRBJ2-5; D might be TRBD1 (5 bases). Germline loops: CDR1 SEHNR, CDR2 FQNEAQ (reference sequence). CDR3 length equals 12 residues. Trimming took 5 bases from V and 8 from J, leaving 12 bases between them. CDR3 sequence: CASSLIGETQYF. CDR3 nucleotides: TGTGCCAGCAGCCTTATAGGGGAAACCCAGTACTTC.

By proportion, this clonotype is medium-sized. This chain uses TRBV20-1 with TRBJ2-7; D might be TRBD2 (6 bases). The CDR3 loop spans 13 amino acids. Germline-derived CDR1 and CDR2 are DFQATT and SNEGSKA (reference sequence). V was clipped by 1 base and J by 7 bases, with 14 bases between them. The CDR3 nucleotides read TGCAGTGCTAGAGCTGGGCTAGCGCGGGAGCAGTACTTC. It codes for CSARAGLAREQYF.

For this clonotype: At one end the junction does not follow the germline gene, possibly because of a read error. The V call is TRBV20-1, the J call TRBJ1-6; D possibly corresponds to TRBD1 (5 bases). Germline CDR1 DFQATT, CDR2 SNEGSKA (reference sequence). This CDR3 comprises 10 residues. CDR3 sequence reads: CSATTRPGYF. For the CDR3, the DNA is TGCAGTGCTACGACCCGGCCAGGGTACTTT.

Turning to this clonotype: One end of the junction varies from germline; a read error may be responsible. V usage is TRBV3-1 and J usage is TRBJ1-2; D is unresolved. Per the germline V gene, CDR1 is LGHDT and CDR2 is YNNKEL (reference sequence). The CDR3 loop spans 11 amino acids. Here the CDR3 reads CASSQVSEINF. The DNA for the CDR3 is TGCGCCAGCAGCCAAGTCTCTGAAATTAACTTC.

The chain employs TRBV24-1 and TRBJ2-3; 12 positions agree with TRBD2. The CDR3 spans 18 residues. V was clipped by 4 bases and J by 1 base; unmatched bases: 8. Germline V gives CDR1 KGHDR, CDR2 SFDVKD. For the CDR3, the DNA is TGTGCCACCAGTGACTACCTAGCGGGAGGGGGCGGCACAGATACGCAGTATTTT. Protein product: CATSDYLAGGGGTDTQYF.

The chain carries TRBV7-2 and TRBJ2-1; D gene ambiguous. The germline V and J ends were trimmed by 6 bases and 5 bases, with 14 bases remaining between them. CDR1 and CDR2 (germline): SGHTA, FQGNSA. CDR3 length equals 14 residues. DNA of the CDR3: TGTGCCAGCAGTACACGGGCCAGTAACAATGAGCAGTTCTTC. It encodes CASSTRASNNEQFF.

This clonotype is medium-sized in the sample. The CDR3 region is CASNKEAGNYGYTF. The CDR3 region has the DNA TGTGCCAGCAACAAAGAGGCAGGGAACTATGGCTACACCTTC. The chain couples TRBV7-9 to TRBJ1-2; D might be TRBD1 (5 bases). CDR1 SEHNR and CDR2 FQNEAQ come from the germline V gene (reference sequence). This CDR3 comprises 14 residues. With 7 bases removed from V and 2 bases from J, the gap between germline ends came to 14 bases.

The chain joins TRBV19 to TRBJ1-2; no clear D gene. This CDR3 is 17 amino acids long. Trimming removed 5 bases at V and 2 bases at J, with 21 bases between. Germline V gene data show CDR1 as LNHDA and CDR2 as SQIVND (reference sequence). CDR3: CASSPDPRGPVNYGYTF. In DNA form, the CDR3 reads TGTGCCAGTAGTCCGGACCCCCGAGGGCCCGTAAACTATGGCTACACCTTC.

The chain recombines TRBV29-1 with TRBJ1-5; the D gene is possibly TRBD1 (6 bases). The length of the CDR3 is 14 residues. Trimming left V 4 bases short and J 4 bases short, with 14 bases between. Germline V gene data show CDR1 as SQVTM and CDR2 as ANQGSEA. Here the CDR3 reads CSVVYQGINQPQHF. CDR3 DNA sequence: TGCAGCGTTGTATATCAGGGGATTAATCAGCCCCAGCATTTT.

CDR3 coding DNA: TGTGCCAGCAGCCGTTCCGACAGGTCAACTAATGAAAAACTGTTTTTT. Translating gives CASSRSDRSTNEKLFF. The genes are TRBV7-9 and TRBJ1-4; possibly TRBD1 for D (6 bases). There are 16 residues in the CDR3. CDR1 is SEHNR and CDR2 is FQNEAQ in the germline V gene (reference sequence). With 5 bases removed from V and 0 bases from J, the gap between germline ends came to 13 bases.

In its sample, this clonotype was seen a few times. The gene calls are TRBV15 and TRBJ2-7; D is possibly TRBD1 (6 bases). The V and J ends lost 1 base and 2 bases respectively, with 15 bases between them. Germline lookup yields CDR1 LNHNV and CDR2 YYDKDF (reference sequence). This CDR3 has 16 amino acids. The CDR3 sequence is CATSRGPGTMTYEQYF. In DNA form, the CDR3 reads TGTGCCACCAGCAGAGGACCCGGGACAATGACCTACGAGCAGTACTTC.

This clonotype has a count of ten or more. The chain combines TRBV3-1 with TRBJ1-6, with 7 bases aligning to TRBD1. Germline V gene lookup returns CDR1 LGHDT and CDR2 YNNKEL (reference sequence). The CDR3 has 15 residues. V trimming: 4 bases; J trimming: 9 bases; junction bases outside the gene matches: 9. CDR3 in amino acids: CASSLSGYRGSPLHF. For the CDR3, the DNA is TGTGCCAGCAGCCTAAGTGGCTACAGGGGTTCACCCCTCCACTTT.

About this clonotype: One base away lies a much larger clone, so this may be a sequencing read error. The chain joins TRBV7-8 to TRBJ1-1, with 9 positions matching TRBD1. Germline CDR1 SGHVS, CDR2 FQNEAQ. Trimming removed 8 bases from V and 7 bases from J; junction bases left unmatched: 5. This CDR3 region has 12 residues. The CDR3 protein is CASGQGTSEAFF. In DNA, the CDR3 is TGTGCCAGCGGACAGGGGACGAGTGAAGCTTTCTTT.

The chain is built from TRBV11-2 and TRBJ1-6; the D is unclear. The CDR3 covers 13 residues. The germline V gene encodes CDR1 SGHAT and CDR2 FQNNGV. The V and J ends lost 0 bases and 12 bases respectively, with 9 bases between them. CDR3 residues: CASSLDPTLPLHF. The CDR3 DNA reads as TGTGCCAGCAGCTTAGATCCGACACTACCCCTCCACTTT.

This chain's CDR3 is CAITQTGNTDTQYF. The CDR3 DNA sequence: TGTGCCATCACCCAGACTGGGAACACAGATACGCAGTATTTT. The gene calls are TRBV10-3 and TRBJ2-3; D uncertain. CDR3 length: 14 residues. CDR1 is ENHRY and CDR2 is SYGVKD in the germline V gene. Trimming took 7 bases from V and 2 from J, leaving 13 bases between them.

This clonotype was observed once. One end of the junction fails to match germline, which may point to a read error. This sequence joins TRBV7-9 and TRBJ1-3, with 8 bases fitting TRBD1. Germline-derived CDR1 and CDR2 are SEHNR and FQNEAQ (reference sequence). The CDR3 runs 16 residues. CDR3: CASSLVGQGEGNTLYF. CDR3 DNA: TGTGCCAGCAGCTTAGTAGGACAGGGCGAGGGAAACACCCTATATTTT.